These 4 T cell receptor beta chains came from one sample sequenced in a study of control samples from healthy donors and cancer patients. Assay used: immunoSEQ multiplex PCR; TCRdb lists only in-frame clones, some missing. The sample holds about 120,000 clones; roughly nine tenths are singletons and the top ten take approximately 39%. Sequencing used blood. These receptors came from a man in his fifties or sixties in good health.

The V gene is TRBV19, the J gene TRBJ1-5, with D maybe TRBD1 (5 bases). CDR1 and CDR2 (germline): LNHDA, SQIVND (reference sequence). The V gene lost 3 bases and the J gene lost 3 bases, with 12 bases spanning the gap. The CDR3 totals 15 residues. The CDR3 DNA follows: TGTGCCAGTAGTATTCAAAAAGGGGCCAATCAGCCCCAGCATTTT. Protein: CASSIQKGANQPQHF. Together with reference TRBV19 and TRBJ1-5, the CDR3 gives the full variable domain: DGGITQSPKYLFRKEGQNVTLSCEQNLNHDAMYWYRQDPGQGLRLIYYSQIVNDFQKGDIAEGYSVSREKKESFPLTVTSAQKNPTAFYLCASSIQKGANQPQHFGDGTRLSIL.

This chain uses TRBV19 with TRBJ1-1; D is uncertain. The length of the CDR3 is 13 residues. V shed 4 bases and J shed 1 base, with 7 bases lying between them. CDR1 is LNHDA and CDR2 is SQIVND in the germline V gene (reference sequence). The CDR3 reads CASSTMTNTEAFF. Written as DNA, the CDR3 is TGTGCCAGTAGTACGATGACGAACACTGAAGCTTTCTTT.

The V call is TRBV15, the J call TRBJ1-4, with D maybe TRBD1 (5 bases). This CDR3 comprises 15 residues. V gave up 0 bases and J gave up 5 bases, with 10 bases separating them. CDR1 LNHNV and CDR2 YYDKDF come from the germline V gene (reference sequence). This chain's CDR3 is CATSRDGGNNEKLFF. The CDR3 DNA reads as TGTGCCACCAGCAGAGATGGGGGGAACAATGAAAAACTGTTTTTT.

The chain is built from TRBV10-3 and TRBJ2-2; 7 nucleotides align to TRBD1. CDR1 ENHRY and CDR2 SYGVKD come from the germline V gene. CDR3 size: 13 residues. V was clipped by 8 bases and J by 4 bases; unmatched bases: 4. For the CDR3, the DNA is TGTGCCATCGGGACAGTTTTCACCGGGGAGCTGTTTTTT. It translates to CAIGTVFTGELFF.